The table lists the clone carrying this T cell receptor beta chain with a few counts. Its antigen remains unidentified. TCRdb re-called the RT-PCR reads with MiXCR, one entry per CDR3 protein. Here the sample spans around 490,000 distinct CDR3 sequences, approximately 7.6% being singletons. The data belong to a study of response to subunit inactivated influenza vaccine. General study findings and limits: Few additional T cells are recruited per seasonal influenza vaccination, authors suggested.

Germline values: CDR1 SQVTM, CDR2 ANQGSEA. With 5 bases removed from V and 0 bases from J, the gap between germline ends came to 10 bases. The CDR3 extends over 14 amino acids. This chain uses TRBV29-1 with TRBJ1-4, with a tentative D call TRBD1 (6 bases). The source material was PBMCs from blood, sampled less than 30 months after vaccination. The receptor's source is a man between 50 and 69 years old who received an inactivated influenza vaccine. The CDR3: CSVSGGATNEKLFF. Written as DNA, the CDR3 is TGCAGCGTTTCGGGGGGCGCAACTAATGAAAAACTGTTTTTT. Full variable domain (rest looked up from reference TRBV29-1 and TRBJ1-4): SAVISQKPSRDICQRGTSLTIQCQVDSQVTMMFWYRQQPGQSLTLIATANQGSEATYESGFVIDKFPISRPNLTFSTLTVSNMSPEDSSIYLCSVSGGATNEKLFFGSGTQLSVL.